This entry features one T cell receptor (beta chain) sequence. This sample was included in a study of T cell changes during pregnancy in multiple sclerosis. The repertoire was sequenced with immunoSEQ multiplex PCR; TCRdb's copy has only in-frame clones and lacks some. The sample records fewer than 55,000 clones, roughly 90% being singletons. Sequences were derived from peripheral blood, sampled in the first trimester of pregnancy. The TCR sequence derives from a female donor with multiple sclerosis, enrolled in a pregnancy study.

The DNA of the CDR3 is TGTGCCAGCAGCTCCCCTAGCGGGGGATCCTACAATGAGCAGTTCTTC. Protein: CASSSPSGGSYNEQFF. The V and J genes are TRBV7-8 and TRBJ2-1; 10 bases fit TRBD2. J gave up 1 base and V 4 bases, and 4 bases lay outside the gene matches. Germline V gene sequence: CDR1 SGHVS, CDR2 FQNEAQ. The CDR3 consists of 16 residues.